This TCR beta chain appears in the sequencing data of a study of cytomegalovirus exposure and HLA in healthy donors (dated by TCRdb to the late 2010s). The study in broad terms: According to an earlier analysis of 587 of the donors, some 170 million T cells yielded 95 million to 140 million unique TCR beta sequences and 276 Gb of sequence data. An early release covering some 640 HLA-typed donors comprised about 300 gigabases of sequencing data and roughly 85 million unique TCR sequences. Of the approximately 400 genotyped donors, about 80% fell in the genetic ancestry cluster associated with self-reported Caucasian donors. The aim of the study was to test whether cataloging public T cell receptors could identify signatures of past pathogen exposure. The study used immunosequencing to profile the T cell repertoires of hundreds of subjects and linked those repertoires to cytomegalovirus serostatus. Along with the approximately 700-subject first cohort, a separate validation cohort of approximately 110 different subjects was used. The study combined high-throughput TCR immunosequencing, statistical association of individual TCRs with disease status, and machine learning to predict cytomegalovirus infection status. In a later analysis, previously published TCR beta repertoires from hundreds of donors were re-analyzed and high-resolution HLA genotyping was added so that TCR occurrence patterns could be studied. In the later analysis, no new phenotypic data were used to find candidate immune exposures; instead, reliance was placed on TCR beta sequences and their occurrence across donors. To decide whether each TCR beta V gene segment behaved as functional or pseudogenic, an earlier analysis of some 600 of the donors relied on high-throughput TCR beta sequencing. Donor age, sex, ethnicity and CMV serostatus were collected together with the repertoire data. In a later genetic analysis, genome-wide SNP genotypes for about 65% of the roughly 670 donors were used, and that subset was treated as a discovery cohort. Every discovery cohort repertoire had been produced on one sequencing platform. HLA typing included class I and class II loci at four-digit resolution. Typing coverage differed by locus: A, B, C, DRB1 and DQB1 were typed in about 620-640 donors, DQA1 in 522, DPA1 in approximately 600, and DPB1 in around 440. Five DR-DQ haplotypes were handled as single units for association and clustering because linkage in the cohort was strong. Among about 390 genotyped donors of the cohort, an average of 235,054 unique TCR beta nucleotide sequences were sequenced per donor, roughly 18% of them non-productive.

The CDR3 has 15 amino acids, counting the end cysteine and phenylalanine. This entry keeps only the CDR3 DNA: 45 bases, framed from base 1. Trimming at the junction amounts to 4 bases on V and 0 bases on J, and the germline ends lie 14 bases apart. CDR1 and CDR2 are read off the germline V gene as SGHRS and YFSETQ. Libraries were constructed by the immunoSEQ multiplex PCR assay. A mixture of 60 forward primers for TCR Vbeta segments and 13 reverse primers for TCR Jbeta segments was used in the multiplex PCR. A multiplex PCR assay on genomic DNA amplified the CDR3 region of rearranged TCR beta genes. Amplified TCR beta libraries were sequenced as 87-base-pair reads on the Illumina HiSeq System. In the source study's methods: A later analysis counted about 80 million unique TCR beta chains across the 550 to 750 repertoires, and roughly 11 million of these chains were shared by at least two donors. Raw reads were error-corrected and collapsed into unique sequences with a nearest-neighbor algorithm that merged closely related sequences to remove PCR and sequencing errors. CDR3 sequences were aligned to IMGT reference sequences to assign V, D and J gene segments. Each retained sequence needed at least a six-nucleotide match to both a V gene segment and a J gene segment. Rearrangements were called productive when the CDR3 lacked stop codons and stayed in frame with V and J; all others were non-productive. CDR3 was defined according to IMGT convention as the region running from the second conserved V-encoded cysteine to the conserved J-encoded phenylalanine. The earlier analysis of around 640 of the donors excluded sequences that lacked an unambiguous match to a single V gene segment. In an earlier analysis of several hundred of the donors, V segments were called functional above 56.7% productive rearrangements and were called segregating when the between-donor standard deviation exceeded 5%. A statistical classification framework was built to diagnose cytomegalovirus status from the catalog of TCR beta chain sequences. V and J gene assignment, in a later analysis, came from comparing TCR nucleotide sequences with IMGT/GENE-DB human TR gene sequences. The TCRdist pipeline was used in a later analysis to assign CDR3 sequences and most-parsimonious VDJ recombination scenarios. A later analysis defined each TCR beta chain by its CDR3 amino acid sequence plus V-gene family, and excluded reads lacking a unique V-gene family. To address suspected cross-contamination and a sequencing artifact, a later analysis removed around 590 highly shared, low-generation-probability nucleotide sequences. A later analysis calculated a clonal expansion index for each public chain from normalized within-repertoire ranks of inferred template counts. A later analysis computed generation probabilities with a VDJ recombination model fitted to out-of-frame rearrangements, and checked the results against IGoR. Hypergeometric tests were used in a later analysis to score TCR-TCR, TCR-HLA and TCR-CMV co-occurrence, with a repertoire-size bias correction applied to the TCR pairs. To estimate false discovery rates, a later analysis permuted the HLA or CMV assignments 20 times. In a later analysis, co-occurring TCRs were grouped with DBSCAN, and TCRdist sequence similarity was added when clustering was performed within HLA-allele-positive subsets. For co-occurrence clustering, repertoires with fewer than 30,000 or more than 120,000 public chains were excluded, along with 5 or 6 repertoires with anomalous nucleotide sharing. TCRdb obtained this table from immuneACCESS and retained in-frame rearrangements with V and J assigned. These tables miss some clones; where compared with another copy, unresolved V genes account for less than half of the shortfall, and the remainder is unexplained. The V and J calls and clone size are taken from that table; D and trimming were inferred from the DNA. The sample profile shows more than 150,000 clones; around four fifths of them were found once. The top ten hold roughly 1.5% of the sample.

The study at large found these results: In a later analysis, the rate of TCR association differed among HLA loci, with DRB1 alleles having the most associated TCRs and HLA-C alleles having the fewest. For the cohort, immune exposure information was limited to CMV serostatus. Strong co-occurrence of HLA alleles, especially DR and DQ, made assigning TCR associations to individual alleles difficult. The 87-base-pair reads could not distinguish some IMGT-functional V segments, including TRBV6-2 and TRBV6-3, so those segments were excluded. In a later genetic analysis, a missense DCLRE1C variant was associated with V-gene and J-gene trimming of TCR beta chains, and the association was replicated in an independent cohort. In vitro tests confirmed that a few of the cytomegalovirus-associated TCR beta chains recognize cytomegalovirus antigens. Several of the top co-occurrence clusters appeared to be linked to parvovirus B19, influenza, CMV and Epstein-Barr virus, according to a later analysis. According to a later analysis, most CMV-associated TCR beta chains appeared to be HLA-restricted, and the HLA associations seemed to be driven largely by CMV exposure. Correlated functional status among segregating V segments might be attributable to linkage disequilibrium, but an unknown experimental factor could not be ruled out. In a later genetic analysis, fewer N-insertions in productive TCRs were reported among donors in an Asian-associated ancestry cluster than the approximately 670-donor mean. A later analysis found that HLA-associated TCR beta chains were more clonally expanded and had lower generation probabilities than equally common non-associated chains. A group of highly shared sequence variants was considered likely to be a technical artifact of the sequencing pipeline. At a false discovery rate of 0.05, a later analysis linked approximately 18,000 TCR beta sequences to specific HLA alleles. While some public TCRs were present in many individuals, most TCR sequences turned up only very rarely across donors. The authors suggested that the approach could potentially be extended to other disease states and immunological phenotypes. Roughly uniform sequencing depth across donors was assumed in presence/absence analyses, although this assumption may not hold. Broadly in line with IMGT annotations, most TCR beta V segments showed up in productive rearrangements about 87% or about 30% of the time in an earlier analysis of several hundred of the donors. Approximately 18 rarely observed V segments, including chromosome 9 orphons, were excluded from the earlier analysis of just under 600 of the donors because counts were too low. Only TCR beta chains were sequenced in this cohort, and the absence of alpha or paired-chain data limited detectable features. A further reported finding was that TCR beta sequences accurately predicted the HLA-A and HLA-B alleles for most subjects in the first cohort. A total of fewer than 200 TCR beta chains were listed by the study as associated with cytomegalovirus. Because HLA typing was unavailable for some donors at each locus, only the typed subset was used in association tests. The classifier was reported to diagnose cytomegalovirus status with high specificity and sensitivity in both the original cohort and the validation cohort.

A word on this clone: The clone's antigen remains unknown. No base qualities exist here, and no much larger clone lies one base off it.

In total, around 600 healthy bone marrow donors made up the cohort. Cohort members were all nominally healthy when sampled, although unrecorded immune exposures were likely present. The donor was CMV seronegative and was included in the group of a few hundred seronegative cohort members. Each donor provided a peripheral blood sample, and peripheral blood mononuclear cells were used for TCR beta sequencing. Genomic DNA was extracted from the blood cell samples with the Qiagen DNeasy Blood Extraction Kit. The sample taken for sequencing was PBMCs. The rearrangement joined TRBV5-1 to TRBJ2-7; TRBD2 could be the D gene, as 5 bases match. This clonotype originated in a man between 18 and 35 years old in good health and CMV-seronegative. The CDR3 has the sequence CASSPRTGGSYEQYF. The DNA reads as follows: TGCGCCAGCAGCCCCAGAACTGGAGGCTCCTACGAGCAGTACTTC. Supplemented by the reference TRBV5-1 and TRBJ2-7 proteins around the CDR3, the complete variable domain is KAGVTQTPRYLIKTRGQQVTLSCSPISGHRSVSWYQQTPGQGLQFLFEYFSETQRNKGNFPGRFSGRQFSNSRSEMNVSTLELGDSALYLCASSPRTGGSYEQYFGPGTRLTVT.